The present T cell receptor beta chain was sequenced within a study of CD8 T cells in Susac syndrome. Whole-study results and caveats: A relatively small number of individuals underwent TCR sequencing and HLA analysis.

V lost 8 bases to trimming and J lost 10 bases, with 17 bases between them. The germline CDR1 and CDR2 sequences are SNHLY and FYNNEI. This CDR3 has 12 residues. RNA was extracted with the RNeasy kit, and a quantity of about 0.45 to 1 ug was reverse transcribed using random hexamers. TCR beta CDR3 was amplified by immunoSEQ multiplex PCR. This amplification extended across 54 Vbeta and 13 Jbeta segments. TCRdb recomputed calls from the immunoSEQ multiplex PCR reads with MiXCR, one row per CDR3 protein. This sample carries about 400,000 distinct CDR3 sequences, more than 70% of them seen once, and the ten largest clones take 0.09% to 0.15%. As to this clonotype: Its antigen is unknown.

The receptor comes from a human donor with multiple sclerosis. Sequencing was done on a sample of CD8+ T cells from PBMCs. The chain couples TRBV2 to TRBJ1-1; D is possibly TRBD1 (5 bases). The CDR3 nucleotides read TGTGCCAGCCTTGGGGGGATCGTCGGAGCTTTCTTT. This sequence encodes CASLGGIVGAFF.